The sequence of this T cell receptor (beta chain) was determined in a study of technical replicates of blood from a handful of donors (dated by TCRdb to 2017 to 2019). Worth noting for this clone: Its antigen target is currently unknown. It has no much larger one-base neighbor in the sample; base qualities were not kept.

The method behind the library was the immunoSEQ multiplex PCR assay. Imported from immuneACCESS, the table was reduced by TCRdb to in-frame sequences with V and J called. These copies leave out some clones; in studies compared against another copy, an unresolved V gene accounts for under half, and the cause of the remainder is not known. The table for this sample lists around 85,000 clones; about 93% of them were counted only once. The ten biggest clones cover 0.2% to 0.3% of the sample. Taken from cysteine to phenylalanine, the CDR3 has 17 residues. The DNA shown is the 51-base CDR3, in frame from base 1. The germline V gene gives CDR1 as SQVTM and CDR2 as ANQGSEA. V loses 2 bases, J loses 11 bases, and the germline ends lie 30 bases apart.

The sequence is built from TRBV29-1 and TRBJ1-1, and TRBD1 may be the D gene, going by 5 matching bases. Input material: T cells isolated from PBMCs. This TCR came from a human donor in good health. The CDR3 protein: CSVERRLGERAKAGAFF. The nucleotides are TGCAGCGTTGAAAGACGGCTCGGCGAACGTGCGAAAGCAGGGGCTTTCTTT.